This T cell receptor beta chain was retrieved from a study of T-cell reconstitution after alpha-beta-depleted transplantation in children. As it was prepared, the TCRbeta library received unique molecular identifiers. TCRdb ran MiXCR on the PCR reads and lists one entry per CDR3 protein. This sample has about 140,000 distinct CDR3 sequences, with roughly 8.8% found just once. CDR3 length: 16 residues. The germline gives CDR1 SEHNR, CDR2 FQNEAQ (reference sequence). Trimming removed 6 bases from V and 8 bases from J; junction bases left unmatched: 14. The V call is TRBV7-9, the J call TRBJ2-1; 9 bases agree with TRBD2. The sample consisted of PBMCs, mostly from graft donor cells, taken 180 days after TCRalphabeta/CD19-depleted stem cell transplant. The clonotype comes from a female patient aged 2 to 10 who had a stem cell transplant for congenital amegakaryocytic thrombocytopenia, so the T cells may come from the graft donor. The CDR3 reads CASSHPWAGGLYEQFF. The CDR3 DNA reads as TGTGCCAGCAGTCATCCCTGGGCGGGAGGGCTCTATGAGCAGTTCTTC.